This T cell receptor beta chain was captured in a study of cytotoxic CD8 clonotypes in ibrutinib-treated CLL. J was trimmed by 6 bases and V by 1 base; bases with no gene match: 10. This CDR3 is built from 17 residues. The V gene's germline CDR1 is SGHDT and CDR2 YYEEEE. The table came from immunoSEQ multiplex PCR; TCRdb's copy has only in-frame clones and leaves some out. The sample carries about 68,000 clones, about 64% recorded once. The sample in question was PBMCs, obtained after 12 months of ibrutinib treatment. The chain has TRBV5-6 and TRBJ2-2; 9 nucleotides align to TRBD1. The sequence derives from a human donor with chronic lymphocytic leukemia. CDR3 amino acids: CASSLPGGTGYAGELFF. The DNA of the CDR3 is TGTGCCAGCAGCTTGCCTGGGGGGACAGGGTATGCCGGGGAGCTGTTTTTT. The whole variable domain, filled in from reference TRBV5-6 and TRBJ2-2, reads DAGVTQSPTHLIKTRGQQVTLRCSPKSGHDTVSWYQQALGQGPQFIFQYYEEEERQRGNFPDRFSGHQFPNYSSELNVNALLLGDSALYLCASSLPGGTGYAGELFFGEGSRLTVL.